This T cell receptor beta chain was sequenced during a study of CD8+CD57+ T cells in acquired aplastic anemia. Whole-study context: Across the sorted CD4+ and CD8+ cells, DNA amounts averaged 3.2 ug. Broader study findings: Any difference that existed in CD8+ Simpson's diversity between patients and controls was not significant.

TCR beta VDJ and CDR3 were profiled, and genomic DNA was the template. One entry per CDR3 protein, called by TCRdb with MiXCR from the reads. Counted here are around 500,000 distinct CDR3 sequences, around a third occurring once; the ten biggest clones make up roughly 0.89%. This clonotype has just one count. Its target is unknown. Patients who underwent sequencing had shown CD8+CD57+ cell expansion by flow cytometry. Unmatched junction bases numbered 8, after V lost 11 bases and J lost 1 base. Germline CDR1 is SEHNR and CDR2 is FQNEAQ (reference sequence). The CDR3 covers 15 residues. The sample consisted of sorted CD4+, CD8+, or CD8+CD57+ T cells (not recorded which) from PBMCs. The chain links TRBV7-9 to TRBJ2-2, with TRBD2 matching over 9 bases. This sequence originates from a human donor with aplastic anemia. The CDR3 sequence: CAGTSSGGNTGELFF. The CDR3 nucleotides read TGTGCCGGGACGAGTAGCGGGGGGAACACCGGGGAGCTGTTTTTT.